This T cell receptor beta chain was retrieved from a study of blood T cell repertoires in COVID-19. This CDR3 is 12 amino acids long. V shed 5 bases, J shed 9 bases, and the junction held 4 bases outside the gene matches. CDR1 and CDR2 from the germline V gene are SGHTA and FQGTGA. Some clones are missing from TCRdb's copy, which holds only in-frame ones; the method was immunoSEQ multiplex PCR. The profile shows 100,000 or so clones, approximately 85% of them singletons. Sequencing input: peripheral blood. The chain links TRBV7-3 to TRBJ2-4, with TRBD2 matching 7 bases. The clonotype comes from a woman in her fifties or sixties with acute or convalescent COVID-19. The CDR3 protein is CASSPSSGIQYF. The CDR3 region has the DNA TGTGCCAGCAGCCCCTCTAGCGGCATTCAGTACTTC. Combining the CDR3 with reference TRBV7-3 and TRBJ2-4 gives the whole variable domain GAGVSQTPSNKVTEKGKYVELRCDPISGHTALYWYRQSLGQGPEFLIYFQGTGAADDSGLPNDRFFAVRPEGSVSTLKIQRTERGDSAVYLCASSPSSGIQYFGAGTRLSVL.